The 27 T cell receptor beta chains below all came from one sample that was sequenced in a study of HIV-infected patients and healthy controls. All unsorted peripheral T cells were captured because whole blood was used without fractionation. Alpha and beta constant-region primers primed reverse transcription of 500 to 550 ng RNA. Using multiplexing indices, alpha and beta chain libraries were generated apart by chain-specific third strand synthesis. TCRdb reanalysed the 5' RACE reads using MiXCR and keeps one entry per CDR3 protein. The data contain about 11,000 distinct CDR3 sequences, 5% to 5.5% of them singletons. Material: blood. These receptors were obtained from an adult in good health.

The sample holds many counts of this clonotype. The rearrangement links TRBV20-1 to TRBJ2-7; 9 nucleotides agree with TRBD1. Germline CDR1 and CDR2: DFQATT and SNEGSKA (reference sequence). This CDR3 contains 13 residues. Trimming at V came to 5 bases and at J to 7 bases, leaving 9 bases not matched to a gene. The CDR3 DNA follows: TGCAGTGCTGAGGACAGGGGAGGGGGAGAGCAGTACTTC. Translating gives CSAEDRGGGEQYF.

This clonotype is medium-sized (0.01 to 0.1%) in the sample. The rearrangement links TRBV20-1 to TRBJ1-1, with no clear D. The CDR3 is made up of 14 amino acids. CDR1 is DFQATT, CDR2 SNEGSKA, per germline (reference sequence). Trimming took off 5 bases at V and 1 base at J, with 14 bases between the two ends. The CDR3 DNA follows: TGCAGTGCTCCTCTAGGGTTGGGGAACACTGAAGCTTTCTTT. Residues: CSAPLGLGNTEAFF.

This clonotype was seen many times. The V and J genes are TRBV19 and TRBJ2-3; 12 bases agree with TRBD2. The CDR3 length is 16 residues. The V segment lost 5 bases and the J segment 1 base; nucleotides outside the gene matches: 4. Per germline, CDR1 LNHDA and CDR2 SQIVND (reference sequence). For the CDR3, the DNA is TGTGCCAGTAGTTCCCGACTAGCGGGGGGCACAGATACGCAGTATTTT. Translated: CASSSRLAGGTDTQYF.

This clonotype was counted many times. The chain uses TRBV2 and TRBJ1-4, with TRBD1 as a possible D gene (5 bases). This CDR3 is built from 14 residues. Germline V gives CDR1 SNHLY, CDR2 FYNNEI. Trimming left V 2 bases short and J 4 bases short, with 8 bases between. CDR3 loop: CASSEPGSNEKLFF. The CDR3 nucleotides read TGTGCCAGCAGTGAACCAGGGAGTAATGAAAAACTGTTTTTT.

This clonotype was counted at least ten times. The chain is built from TRBV9 and TRBJ1-1; no clear D. Trimming stripped 3 bases from V and 2 bases from J, with 8 bases between. The CDR3 spans 13 residues. Germline V gene data show CDR1 as SGDLS and CDR2 as YYNGEE. The CDR3: CASSEQPNTEAFF. CDR3 sequence (DNA): TGTGCCAGCAGCGAACAGCCCAACACTGAAGCTTTCTTT.

This clonotype was counted only a few times. This chain joins TRBV3-1 and TRBJ2-7; tentative D call: TRBD2 (6 bases). CDR1 and CDR2 from the germline V gene are LGHDT and YNNKEL (reference sequence). The ends were cut back, 4 bases at V and 6 bases at J, with 13 bases in the middle. The CDR3 contains 13 residues. The CDR3 here is CASSPSRGTEQYF. CDR3 bases: TGTGCCAGCAGCCCCTCGCGCGGGACCGAGCAGTACTTC.

This clonotype was counted ten times or more. The chain recombines TRBV11-2 with TRBJ1-2; D is unresolved. From germline, CDR1 is SGHAT and CDR2 FQNNGV. There are 13 residues in the CDR3. The V gene lost 5 bases and the J gene lost 6 bases, with 13 bases spanning the gap. CDR3 DNA sequence: TGTGCCAGCAGCCGGGGTGGTAGTGATGGCTACACCTTC. Protein: CASSRGGSDGYTF.

Relative to its sample, this clonotype is medium-sized. The chain uses TRBV12-3 or TRBV12-4 and TRBJ2-4; D not resolved. V lost 0 bases and J 3 bases, leaving 0 bases between the germline ends. This CDR3 has 12 residues. CDR3 in DNA: TGTGCCAGCAGTTTAGCCAAAAACATTCAGTACTTC. Encoded protein: CASSLAKNIQYF.

This clonotype is medium-sized by share. This chain joins TRBV6-5 and TRBJ1-1; the D is unclear. V lost 5 bases to trimming and J lost 0 bases, with 10 bases between them. The V gene's germline CDR1 is MNHEY and CDR2 SVGAGI. The length of the CDR3 is 14 residues. This CDR3 reads CASSPVAVNTEAFF. In DNA, the CDR3 is TGTGCCAGCAGTCCAGTAGCGGTGAACACTGAAGCTTTCTTT.

By share of the sample, this clonotype is medium-sized (0.01 to 0.1%). The rearrangement joins TRBV12-3 or TRBV12-4 to TRBJ1-5; D ambiguous. The germline V and J ends were trimmed by 3 bases and 5 bases, with 8 bases remaining between them. This CDR3 spans 13 amino acids. CDR3 sequence reads: CASSFRGDQPQHF. CDR3 bases: TGTGCCAGCAGTTTTCGAGGCGATCAGCCCCAGCATTTT.

This chain joins TRBV19 and TRBJ2-3, with D unclear. This CDR3 has 13 residues. The germline V gene encodes CDR1 LNHDA and CDR2 SQIVND (reference sequence). V was pared by 6 bases and J by 3 bases, with 10 bases between. CDR3 bases: TGTGCCAGTAGAATTCTTGGTACAGATACGCAGTATTTT. Its translation is CASRILGTDTQYF.

Relative to its sample, this clonotype is medium-sized. The chain is built from TRBV20-1 and TRBJ2-5, with 9 bases matching TRBD2. The CDR3 totals 16 residues. Germline V gene data show CDR1 as DFQATT and CDR2 as SNEGSKA (reference sequence). V lost 2 bases and J lost 5; bases outside the gene matches: 12. CDR3 residues: CSARRASGDLRETQYF. For the CDR3, the DNA is TGCAGTGCTAGAAGGGCTAGCGGGGATCTGAGGGAGACCCAGTACTTC.

This clonotype has at least ten counts. Given the absence of the conserved phenylalanine or tryptophan at the CDR3 end, a read error is likely. The chain combines TRBV11-2 with TRBJ2-5; 8 nucleotides line up with TRBD1. Germline CDR1 reads SGHAT; CDR2 reads FQNNGV. With V trimmed by 2 bases and J by 5 bases, 4 bases remained unmatched. The CDR3 consists of 14 residues. CDR3 DNA: TGTGCCAGCAGCTTATTGACAGGGGTTGAGACCCAGTACTTA. As protein: CASSLLTGVETQYL.

By share, this clonotype counts as medium-sized. The chain uses TRBV12-3 or TRBV12-4 and TRBJ2-3; the D gene is possibly TRBD1 (5 bases). There are 17 residues in the CDR3. The V end was cut by 5 bases, the J end by 3 bases, with 21 bases between. The CDR3 DNA sequence: TGTGCCAGCAGTCGAGTTGGGGCCCCCCGTAGTACAGATACGCAGTATTTT. The encoded protein is CASSRVGAPRSTDTQYF.

This clonotype has a count of ten or more. V usage is TRBV6-1 and J usage is TRBJ2-1; TRBD1 aligns across 10 bases. Germline CDR1 reads MNHNS; CDR2 reads SASEGT. After removal of 7 bases from V and 2 bases from J, the junction contained 8 bases not matched to a gene. The CDR3 has 16 amino acids. The CDR3 loop reads CASIRTGQGPYNEQFF. The DNA for the CDR3 is TGTGCCAGCATCAGAACGGGACAGGGGCCCTACAATGAGCAGTTCTTC.

This clonotype came up many times. This CDR3 reads CASSYSTPTNTGELFF. CDR3 bases: TGTGCCAGCAGTTACTCGACACCTACGAACACCGGGGAGCTGTTTTTT. The rearrangement joins TRBV6-6 to TRBJ2-2; D gene unclear. This CDR3 has 16 residues. Germline V gives CDR1 MNHNY, CDR2 SVGAGI (reference sequence). V lost 0 bases and J 0 bases, leaving 8 bases between the germline ends.

The chain employs TRBV4-2 and TRBJ2-5, with TRBD2 matching 10 bases. Germline V gene lookup returns CDR1 LGHNA and CDR2 YNFKEQ. With 4 bases clipped from V and 3 bases from J, the junction kept 5 bases outside the gene matches. There are 15 residues in the CDR3. The CDR3 DNA sequence: TGTGCCAGCAGCCCCCAGCGGGGGGGCGAAGAGACCCAGTACTTC. It is translated as CASSPQRGGEETQYF.

This clonotype rates as medium-sized. The V call is TRBV6-5, the J call TRBJ2-2, with 9 positions matching TRBD2. This CDR3 has 17 residues. Germline lookup yields CDR1 MNHEY and CDR2 SVGAGI. The V and J ends lost 0 bases and 6 bases, in that order; junction bases with no gene match: 8. The CDR3 loop is CASSYSRGGGAPGELFF. CDR3 nucleotides: TGTGCCAGCAGTTACTCCCGTGGCGGGGGGGCCCCCGGGGAGCTGTTTTTT.

This clonotype was found many times. The chain has TRBV6-6 and TRBJ1-1; D is unclear. Germline CDR1 MNHNY, CDR2 SVGAGI (reference sequence). Trimming stripped 6 bases from V and 0 bases from J, with 8 bases between. This CDR3 spans 13 amino acids. CDR3 bases: TGTGCCAGCAGGGACCTAATGAACACTGAAGCTTTCTTT. Amino acid sequence: CASRDLMNTEAFF.

This clonotype was seen repeatedly, ten times or more. This chain connects TRBV29-1 to TRBJ1-1; D gene ambiguous. Per germline, CDR1 SQVTM and CDR2 ANQGSEA. The CDR3 extends over 14 amino acids. V shed 0 bases and J shed 0 bases, with 8 bases lying between them. Here the CDR3 reads CSVEDRTMNTEAFF. The CDR3 region has the DNA TGCAGCGTTGAAGATCGGACCATGAACACTGAAGCTTTCTTT.

The V and J genes are TRBV4-1 and TRBJ2-5; TRBD2 matches at 11 bases. V lost 0 bases to trimming and J lost 2 bases; unmatched junction nucleotides: 8. Looked up from germline, CDR1 is MGHRA and CDR2 is YSYEKL. The CDR3 is made up of 18 amino acids. CDR3 protein: CASSQEGLAGGPQETQYF. CDR3 DNA sequence: TGCGCCAGCAGCCAAGAAGGTCTAGCGGGGGGCCCACAAGAGACCCAGTACTTC.

The table lists this clonotype with many counts. The chain joins TRBV3-1 to TRBJ2-4; 9 bases fit TRBD2. J lost 6 bases, V lost 3 bases, and 6 bases had no gene match. Germline lookup yields CDR1 LGHDT and CDR2 YNNKEL (reference sequence). The CDR3 consists of 15 residues. Written as DNA, the CDR3 is TGTGCCAGCAGCCAGAGCGGGGGGCCCGGAAACATTCAGTACTTC. It is translated as CASSQSGGPGNIQYF. The whole variable domain, remainder taken from reference TRBV3-1 and TRBJ2-4, is DTAVSQTPKYLVTQMGNDKSIKCEQNLGHDTMYWYKQDSKKFLKIMFSYNNKELIINETVPNRFSPKSPDKAHLNLHINSLELGDSAVYFCASSQSGGPGNIQYFGAGTRLSVL.

In its sample, this clonotype was seen many times. The chain combines TRBV19 with TRBJ1-4; D is possibly TRBD1 (6 bases). This CDR3 comprises 13 residues. Trimming removed 3 bases at V and 7 bases at J, with 9 bases between. The germline V gene encodes CDR1 LNHDA and CDR2 SQIVND (reference sequence). CDR3 residues: CASSIGQLEKLFF. The CDR3 DNA sequence: TGTGCCAGTAGTATTGGACAGCTTGAAAAACTGTTTTTT.

In its sample, this clonotype is medium-sized (0.01 to 0.1%). The rearrangement joins TRBV5-1 to TRBJ1-1, with 8 bases identical to TRBD1. The CDR3 covers 13 residues. The junction had 2 bases not matched to a gene; V was cut back by 4 bases and J by 3 bases. Germline lookup yields CDR1 SGHRS and CDR2 YFSETQ. The CDR3 loop is CASSLTGDTEAFF. CDR3 in DNA: TGCGCCAGCAGCCTGACAGGGGACACTGAAGCTTTCTTT.

Of note for this clonotype: It may be a read error: a sequence one base away is much more abundant. The chain carries TRBV25-1 and TRBJ2-5; D gene uncertain. The germline V gene encodes CDR1 MGHDK and CDR2 SYGVNS. This CDR3 contains 14 residues. Deletions cut 6 bases from V and 1 base from J, with 12 bases between. The CDR3 protein is CASREINSQETQYF. For the CDR3, the DNA is TGTGCCAGCAGAGAAATCAACTCCCAAGAGACCCAGTACTTC.

This clonotype was counted at least ten times. The rearrangement joins TRBV6-1 to TRBJ2-4; TRBD1 might be the D (5 bases). The CDR3 consists of 14 residues. Germline V gene lookup returns CDR1 MNHNS and CDR2 SASEGT. Trimming stripped 4 bases from V and 6 bases from J, with 13 bases between. The CDR3 here is CASSGAGNLNIQYF. The CDR3 bases are TGTGCCAGCAGTGGAGCAGGGAACTTAAACATTCAGTACTTC.

This clonotype was observed at least ten times. The chain uses TRBV11-2 and TRBJ2-6; D call uncertain. Trimming stripped 1 base from V and 1 base from J, with 5 bases between. Germline CDR1 reads SGHAT; CDR2 reads FQNNGV. The CDR3 spans 15 residues. CDR3 nucleotide sequence: TGTGCCAGCAGCTTAGTTGGTTCTGGGGCCAACGTCCTGACTTTC. Translating gives CASSLVGSGANVLTF.